This T cell receptor (beta chain) originates from a study of blood T cell repertoires in COVID-19. Authors' methods: Amplification with reference gene primers provided the estimates of nucleated cell counts. TCRdb keeps only in-frame clones here, not all; method: immunoSEQ multiplex PCR. V and J calls plus clone size are reproduced from that table; the DNA served to infer D and trimming. The sample holds 250,000 to 300,000 clones, more than 80% seen once. Germline assignment: CDR1 MDHEN and CDR2 SYDVKM. Trimming cost V 6 bases and J 8 bases; bases outside gene matches: 8. This CDR3 comprises 13 residues.

Specimen: PBMCs or T cells enriched from blood (not recorded which). The gene calls are TRBV28 and TRBJ1-2; 8 nucleotides align to TRBD1. The sequence was obtained from a woman in her thirties who had recovered from COVID-19. CDR3 bases: TGTGCCAGCAGAACTACAGGGGGAGACGGCTACACCTTC. It specifies CASRTTGGDGYTF.